This is a list of T cell receptor beta chains from one sample in a study of blood T cell repertoires in COVID-19. Libraries were prepared by immunoSEQ multiplex PCR; TCRdb keeps only in-frame clonotypes and omits some of them. The table has around 160,000 clones, approximately 90% seen once. The source material was PBMCs or T cells enriched from blood (not recorded which). These receptors originate from a woman between 25 and 40 years old with acute COVID-19. CDR3s include the opening cysteine and the closing phenylalanine or tryptophan. A D gene is named only where the DNA matches it firmly. The size of a clone is reported for some rows only, either as once, few or many, or as a class for expanded clones.

TRBV4-3	TRBD2	once	TRBJ2-1	CASSQASGRGHNEQFF	TGCGCCAGCAGCCAAGCTAGCGGGAGGGGCCACAATGAGCAGTTCTTC
TRBV7-2	NA	once	TRBJ2-7	CASSFSDRRSYEQYF	TGTGCCAGCAGCTTCTCCGACAGGCGCTCCTACGAGCAGTACTTC
TRBV11-2	TRBD2	NA	TRBJ2-5	CASSLVAGGGGETQYF	TGTGCCAGCAGCTTAGTTGCGGGAGGTGGCGGCGAGACCCAGTACTTC
TRBV5-6	TRBD2	NA	TRBJ2-5	CASSSEGTSGRYQETQYF	TGTGCCAGCAGCTCTGAAGGGACTAGCGGGAGGTACCAAGAGACCCAGTACTTC
TRBV19	NA	NA	TRBJ1-5	CASRYGGRNNQPQHF	TGTGCCAGTAGATATGGGGGGAGAAATAATCAGCCCCAGCATTTT
TRBV19	NA	NA	TRBJ2-1	CASSQGHEQFF	TGTGCCAGTAGTCAGGGCCATGAGCAGTTCTTC
TRBV28	TRBD1	NA	TRBJ2-1	CASSWTGTGASGEQFF	TGTGCCAGCAGTTGGACCGGGACAGGGGCCTCGGGAGAGCAGTTCTTC
TRBV7-6	TRBD1	NA	TRBJ2-5	CASSLSGGGQETQYF	TGTGCCAGCAGCTTATCAGGGGGTGGCCAAGAGACCCAGTACTTC
TRBV7-9	TRBD2	NA	TRBJ2-7	CASSPDGGEQYF	TGTGCCAGCAGCCCCGACGGGGGGGAGCAGTACTTC
TRBV7-9	TRBD2	NA	TRBJ2-1	CASSLVFSGGGHEQFF	TGTGCCAGCAGCTTAGTGTTTAGCGGGGGAGGACATGAGCAGTTCTTC
TRBV6-2/TRBV6-3	NA	NA	TRBJ1-5	CASSPGHQSHSNQPQHF	TGTGCCAGCAGTCCCGGACATCAGTCCCATAGCAATCAGCCCCAGCATTTT
TRBV5-5	NA	NA	TRBJ1-4	CASSLSDTTNEKLFF	TGTGCCAGCAGCTTATCAGATACAACTAATGAAAAACTGTTTTTT
TRBV15	TRBD1	once	TRBJ1-3	CATSRARDSGNTIYF	TGTGCCACCAGCAGAGCCCGGGACAGTGGAAACACCATATATTTT
TRBV12-3/TRBV12-4	NA	NA	TRBJ1-2	CASSFGSGYTF	TGTGCCAGCAGTTTCGGGAGTGGCTACACCTTC
TRBV18	NA	NA	TRBJ2-7	CASSFLAGEEQYF	TGTGCCAGCTCTTTTCTGGCAGGGGAAGAGCAGTACTTC
TRBV7-2	NA	NA	TRBJ2-2	CASSFTGSTGELFF	TGTGCCAGCAGCTTTACCGGGAGTACCGGGGAGCTGTTTTTT
TRBV28	TRBD2	NA	TRBJ2-1	CASSTLRERSYNEQFF	TGTGCCAGCAGCACCCTGCGGGAGAGGTCCTACAATGAGCAGTTCTTC
TRBV11-1	TRBD2	NA	TRBJ2-1	CASSLVGLAGGNEQFF	TGTGCCAGCAGCTTAGTTGGACTAGCGGGGGGTAATGAGCAGTTCTTC
TRBV30	TRBD1	NA	TRBJ2-7	CAWSYTPGGEQYF	TGTGCCTGGAGCTATACCCCAGGGGGCGAGCAGTACTTC
TRBV5-6	NA	once	TRBJ1-1	CASSLGAGARAEAFF	TGTGCCAGCAGCTTGGGTGCGGGGGCGAGGGCTGAAGCTTTCTTT
TRBV15	NA	NA	TRBJ2-7	CATSRGGPASEQYF	TGTGCCACCAGCAGAGGGGGGCCCGCGAGCGAGCAGTACTTC
TRBV27	TRBD1	NA	TRBJ1-2	CASSFLGQGYGYTF	TGTGCCAGCAGTTTCCTGGGACAGGGGTATGGCTACACCTTC
TRBV27	TRBD1	NA	TRBJ2-7	CASSLGRQGRSYEQYF	TGTGCCAGCAGTTTAGGGAGACAGGGTCGGTCCTACGAGCAGTACTTC
TRBV18	NA	NA	TRBJ1-6	CASSMTETNSPLHF	TGTGCCAGCTCAATGACAGAGACAAATTCACCCCTCCACTTT
TRBV7-2	TRBD2	NA	TRBJ2-5	CASSPPGLAGKETQYF	TGTGCCAGCAGCCCCCCAGGACTAGCGGGAAAAGAGACCCAGTACTTC